What follows is one TCR beta chain and its context. The data derive from a study of blood T cell repertoires in COVID-19. Study overall: Material from acute and convalescent COVID-19 was sourced from the United States, Italy and Spain. Nucleic acid was either cDNA or gDNA, and it came from T cells, B-cell-depleted T cells, or PBMCs.

Germline loops: CDR1 LGHNA, CDR2 YNFKEQ. The V and J ends lost 0 bases and 5 bases respectively, with 10 bases between them. There are 15 residues in the CDR3. Per the authors' pipeline: Nucleated cell counts were estimated from reference gene primer amplification. The data were produced by immunoSEQ multiplex PCR, yet TCRdb's version contains in-frame clones alone and is incomplete. V, J and clone size are taken as reported in that table, and D and trimming were inferred from the DNA itself. There are fewer than 30,000 clones in the sample; roughly 80% occur only once, and about 50% lies in the top ten.

The chain uses TRBV4-2 and TRBJ2-2; D remains ambiguous. Sequencing was performed on peripheral blood. The sequence came from a man between 50 and 59 years old with active or convalescent COVID-19. Written as DNA, the CDR3 is TGTGCCAGCAGCCAAGATTTTGTAGATACCGGGGAGCTGTTTTTT. Protein product: CASSQDFVDTGELFF.